This T cell receptor beta chain comes out of a study of graft-versus-host responses after intestinal transplantation. Study at large: Recipients got multivisceral, liver-intestinal, or isolated intestinal transplants. Uniformly, recipients were administered anti-thymocyte globulin induction with subsequent tacrolimus and steroids for three to four years.

The germline CDR1 and CDR2 sequences are SGHNT and YYREEE (reference sequence). This CDR3 region has 14 residues. V lost 6 bases to trimming and J lost 3 bases; unmatched junction nucleotides: 7. Repertoires were generated with immunoSEQ multiplex PCR, while TCRdb's copy carries only in-frame clones and drops some. Of under 90,000 clones detected, approximately 92% appear once; the ten largest clones hold roughly 0.66%. About this clone: Its antigen remains unknown.

Broader study findings: Detected in recipient marrow were GvH clones, some of which were first observed in ileum or blood.

This TCR derives from a human patient who received an intestinal transplant, so some T cells may come from the graft donor. Sample: PBMCs, taken 98 days after intestinal transplantation. The V and J genes are TRBV5-4 and TRBJ2-3; 7 bases map to TRBD1. CDR3 sequence reads: CASNRGGLTDTQYF. The CDR3 DNA follows: TGTGCCAGCAACCGAGGGGGCTTGACAGATACGCAGTATTTT.